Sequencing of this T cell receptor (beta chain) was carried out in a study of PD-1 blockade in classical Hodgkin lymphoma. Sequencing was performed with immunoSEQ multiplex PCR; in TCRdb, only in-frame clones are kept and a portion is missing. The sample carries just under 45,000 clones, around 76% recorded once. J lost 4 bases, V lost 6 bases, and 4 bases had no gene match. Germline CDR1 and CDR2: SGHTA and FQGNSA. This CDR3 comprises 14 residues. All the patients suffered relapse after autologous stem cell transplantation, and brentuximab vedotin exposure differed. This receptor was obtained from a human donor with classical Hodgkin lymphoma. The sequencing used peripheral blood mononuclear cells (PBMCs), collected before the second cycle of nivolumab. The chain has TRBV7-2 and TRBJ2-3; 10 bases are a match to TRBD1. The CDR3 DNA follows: TGTGCCAGCAGGCCGGGACAGGGGTCAGATACGCAGTATTTT. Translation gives CASRPGQGSDTQYF.